The 26 T cell receptor beta chains listed next were all sequenced from one sample in a study of Graves' ophthalmopathy and Graves' hyperthyroidism. RNA transcripts were the source from which TCR beta CDR3 regions were amplified. The authors performed first-round RT-PCR with HTBI primers and then a second-round multiplex PCR. TCRdb re-derived calls from the multiplex PCR reads in MiXCR, one entry per CDR3 protein. The data show around 1.1 million distinct CDR3 sequences, with about 35% seen just once and over 8.5% held by the top ten. The material sequenced was peripheral blood or thyroid tissue (not recorded which). The receptors originated from an adult man with Graves' hyperthyroidism.

This clonotype came up many times. This chain uses TRBV12-3 or TRBV12-4 with TRBJ2-5; the D gene could be TRBD1 or TRBD2 (6 bases each). The CDR3 runs to 12 residues. Trimming stripped 8 bases from V and 3 bases from J, with 10 bases between. This chain's CDR3 is CASRGDKETQYF. The CDR3 region has the DNA TGTGCCAGCCGCGGGGACAAAGAGACCCAGTACTTC.

Details on this clonotype: A read error may be the cause here, since a much bigger clone is one base away. CDR3 in DNA: TGTGCCAGCAACAATTCCCGAGATGGCTATGGCTACACCTTC. Protein: CASNNSRDGYGYTF. The J gene is TRBJ1-2, the V gene TRBV5-5; D gene ambiguous. The CDR3 extends over 14 amino acids. V lost 6 bases and J lost 4, with 16 bases in between. Germline V lookup: CDR1 SGHKS, CDR2 YYEKEE (reference sequence). Complete variable domain (other parts from reference TRBV5-5 and TRBJ1-2): DAGVTQSPTHLIKTRGQQVTLRCSPISGHKSVSWYQQVLGQGPQFIFQYYEKEERGRGNFPDRFSARQFPNYSSELNVNALLLGDSALYLCASNNSRDGYGYTFGSGTRLTVV.

This chain joins TRBV7-9 and TRBJ2-3, with D perhaps being TRBD1 or TRBD2 (5 bases each). The CDR3 runs 15 residues. Germline assignment: CDR1 SEHNR and CDR2 FQNEAQ (reference sequence). V dropped 7 bases and J dropped 1 base, with 15 bases sitting between them. The CDR3 DNA sequence: TGTGCCAGCATCGACCGGGACGGAGGCACAGATACGCAGTATTTT. Protein: CASIDRDGGTDTQYF. Filled out from reference TRBV7-9 and TRBJ2-3, the complete variable domain reads DTGVSQNPRHKITKRGQNVTFRCDPISEHNRLYWYRQTLGQGPEFLTYFQNEAQLEKSRLLSDRFSAERPKGSFSTLEIQRTEQGDSAMYLCASIDRDGGTDTQYFGPGTRLTVL.

This clonotype was seen repeatedly, ten times or more. V gene TRBV7-8 combines with J gene TRBJ2-2, with 8 bases lining up with TRBD1. Trimming took 3 bases from V and 2 from J; bases not matched to a gene: 8. Looked up from germline, CDR1 is SGHVS and CDR2 is FQNEAQ. CDR3 size: 17 residues. For the CDR3, the DNA is TGTGCCAGCAGCTTGCCCGAGGACAGGGTTAACACCGGGGAGCTGTTTTTT. Translated, it gives CASSLPEDRVNTGELFF.

This chain joins TRBV6-5 and TRBJ1-5, with TRBD1 identical over 7 bases. Trimming took 6 bases from V and 4 from J; bases not matched to a gene: 9. The CDR3 is made up of 15 amino acids. Per germline, CDR1 MNHEY and CDR2 SVGAGI. The CDR3 loop reads CASRLGQSPNQPQHF. As DNA, the CDR3 is TGTGCCAGCAGACTGGGACAGTCACCGAATCAGCCCCAGCATTTT.

About this clonotype: A much more abundant neighbour one base away suggests this may be a read error. The chain recombines TRBV12-3 or TRBV12-4 with TRBJ2-5, with 14 bases aligning to TRBD2. The CDR3 is 15 amino acids. In nucleotides, the CDR3 is TGTGCCCGCAGTGATAGACTAGCGGGAGGGCCGATCCAGTACTTC. This sequence encodes CARSDRLAGGPIQYF.

Ten or more counts support this clonotype. This CDR3 reads CASSTGTVSETQYF. CDR3 nucleotides: TGTGCCAGCAGCACCGGGACAGTAAGTGAGACCCAGTACTTC. The rearrangement uses TRBV6-2 or TRBV6-3 and TRBJ2-5; 7 nucleotides align to TRBD1. Per germline, CDR1 MNHEY and CDR2 SVGEGT. This CDR3 region has 14 residues. V was pared by 6 bases and J by 5 bases, with 9 bases of the junction left unmatched.

This clonotype was observed many times. The chain is built from TRBV29-1 and TRBJ2-7; D not resolved. The CDR3 loop spans 11 amino acids. The germline CDR1 and CDR2 sequences are SQVTM and ANQGSEA. V lost 7 bases and J lost 7, with 14 bases in between. CDR3 DNA sequence: TGCAGCGGGAAATGGGCTGGGGAGCAGTACTTC. It yields the protein CSGKWAGEQYF.

The J gene is TRBJ2-7, the V gene TRBV2; TRBD1 matches 9 bases. This CDR3 region has 14 residues. Germline CDR1 is SNHLY and CDR2 is FYNNEI. V lost 7 bases and J lost 2; bases outside the gene matches: 6. The CDR3 coding sequence is TGTGCCAGCACCCTACAGGGGGCAGCCTACGAGCAGTACTTC. Amino acid sequence: CASTLQGAAYEQYF.

This clonotype showed up just once. The chain joins TRBV11-2 to TRBJ1-5; D unresolved. The CDR3 runs 12 residues. Germline CDR1 SGHAT, CDR2 FQNNGV. Trimming cost V 1 base and J 11 bases, with 9 bases left between them. The CDR3 bases are TGTGCCAGCAGCTTAGGTCGGGAGACCCAGCATTTT. It encodes CASSLGRETQHF. The full variable domain, with the rest looked up from reference TRBV11-2 and TRBJ1-5, is EAGVAQSPRYKIIEKRQSVAFWCNPISGHATLYWYQQILGQGPKLLIQFQNNGVVDDSQLPKDRFSAERLKGVDSTLKIQPAKLEDSAVYLCASSLGRETQHFGDGTRLSIL.

Details on this clonotype: An end of the junction differs from the germline gene, which may be a read error. This chain joins TRBV12-3 or TRBV12-4 and TRBJ1-2; 8 bases agree with TRBD1. CDR3 length: 13 residues. The chain's CDR3 is CGSSYGQGMGYTF. CDR3 DNA: TGTGGCAGCAGTTACGGACAGGGTATGGGCTACACCTTC.

This chain links TRBV30 with TRBJ1-3; D call uncertain. V lost 3 bases, J lost 0 bases, and 15 bases lay in between. Germline loops: CDR1 GTSNPN, CDR2 SVGIG (reference sequence). This CDR3 has 16 amino acids. The CDR3 is CAWSAGSASSGNTIYF. In DNA form, the CDR3 reads TGTGCCTGGAGCGCTGGGTCTGCCTCCTCTGGAAACACCATATATTTT.

This clonotype was detected many times. The chain has TRBV4-3 and TRBJ2-5; D is unresolved. Germline values: CDR1 LGHNA, CDR2 YSLEER. Trimming took off 3 bases at V and 7 bases at J, with 12 bases between the two ends. The CDR3 loop spans 13 amino acids. The CDR3 spells CASSQVQEGTQYF. CDR3 nucleotides: TGCGCCAGCAGCCAGGTCCAAGAAGGGACCCAGTACTTC.

The gene calls are TRBV18 and TRBJ1-2; perhaps TRBD1 as D (6 bases). Germline V lookup: CDR1 KGHSH, CDR2 LQKENI. Deletions cut 3 bases from V and 7 bases from J, with 18 bases between. The CDR3 runs 15 residues. The CDR3 region has the DNA TGTGCCAGCTCACCGTTCCCAGGGGCTATTTTTGGCTACACCTTC. Its translation: CASSPFPGAIFGYTF.

This clonotype appeared a few times. The J gene is TRBJ2-7, the V gene TRBV5-8; 7 bases fit TRBD1. The CDR3 spans 16 residues. V trimming: 0 bases; J trimming: 4 bases; junction bases outside the gene matches: 10. The germline V gene has CDR1 SGHTS and CDR2 YDEGEE. CDR3 protein: CASSLGVTGISYEQYF. The DNA of the CDR3 is TGTGCCAGCAGCTTGGGAGTGACAGGGATCTCTTACGAGCAGTACTTC.

The sample holds a few counts of this clonotype. This chain uses TRBV20-1 with TRBJ2-5; D is perhaps TRBD2 (7 bases). Between the trimmed V and J ends, which lost 6 bases and 5 bases, there was a span of 28 bases. The CDR3 covers 17 residues. Germline loops: CDR1 DFQATT, CDR2 SNEGSKA (reference sequence). The CDR3 here is CSAVSLSGGRLGETQYF. In DNA, the CDR3 is TGCAGTGCCGTCTCCTTATCCGGGGGGCGGTTGGGGGAGACCCAGTACTTC.

This clonotype came up a few times. V is TRBV4-3 and J is TRBJ1-5; no clear D gene. V was trimmed by 1 base and J by 8 bases, leaving 15 bases between them. The CDR3 extends over 15 amino acids. Germline V gene sequence: CDR1 LGHNA, CDR2 YSLEER. The CDR3 region is CASSQAVGGGEPQHF. As DNA, the CDR3 is TGCGCCAGCAGCCAAGCGGTTGGAGGCGGTGAGCCCCAGCATTTT.

The gene calls are TRBV20-1 and TRBJ2-7; 8 bases align to TRBD1. Germline lookup yields CDR1 DFQATT and CDR2 SNEGSKA (reference sequence). Losses at the gene ends were 1 base for V and 1 base for J; bases not matched to a gene: 3. CDR3 length: 14 residues. The CDR3 protein is CSARGDRFSYEQYF. The DNA of the CDR3 is TGCAGTGCTAGAGGGGACAGGTTTTCCTACGAGCAGTACTTC.

The rearrangement joins TRBV20-1 to TRBJ2-7, with 7 nucleotides matching TRBD2. The germline V gene encodes CDR1 DFQATT and CDR2 SNEGSKA (reference sequence). This CDR3 is built from 13 residues. The J segment lost 3 bases and the V segment lost 3 bases, leaving 5 bases of the junction unmatched. CDR3 nucleotide sequence: TGCAGTGCTAGGGACGGGGGGAACTACGAGCAGTACTTC. Translation: CSARDGGNYEQYF.

V is TRBV2 and J is TRBJ2-7, with 8 bases lining up with TRBD1. Germline CDR1 reads SNHLY; CDR2 reads FYNNEI. The CDR3 runs to 15 residues. J was trimmed by 6 bases and V by 2 bases; bases with no gene match: 9. The CDR3 DNA reads TGTGCCAGCAGTGAAAATGGACAGGGAGGTACCGAGCAGTACTTC. This encodes CASSENGQGGTEQYF.

The gene calls are TRBV7-2 and TRBJ2-7; TRBD1 matches 8 bases. Germline CDR1 reads SGHTA; CDR2 reads FQGNSA. CDR3 size: 16 residues. The ends lost 4 bases at V and 4 bases at J; junction bases unmatched: 12. In DNA, the CDR3 is TGTGCCAGCAGCTCGGCCCACAGGGGGTCCCGATACGAGCAGTACTTC. Translation: CASSSAHRGSRYEQYF.

Concerning this clonotype: Here the CDR3 omits its conserved ending phenylalanine or tryptophan, so a read error is the likely source. It is unclear where the CDR3 begins or ends on the DNA, so no DNA is shown, and the CDR3 is as TCRdb lists it. J is TRBJ1-2 and V is TRBV11-2; the table's D call, TRBD1, has no DNA check behind it. The CDR3 is 9 residues long, counting both termini. Per germline, CDR1 SGHAT and CDR2 FQNNGV. The CDR3 loop reads CASRPGSTY.

This clonotype was counted ten times or more. V is TRBV2 and J is TRBJ2-5; D is unresolved. This CDR3 contains 13 residues. The ends were cut back, 2 bases at V and 4 bases at J, with 8 bases in the middle. The germline CDR1 and CDR2 sequences are SNHLY and FYNNEI. This CDR3 reads CASSELHRETQYF. CDR3 in DNA: TGTGCCAGCAGTGAACTCCACCGAGAGACCCAGTACTTC.

This clonotype was seen at least ten times. The J gene is TRBJ2-5, the V gene TRBV7-8; a weak D match, TRBD2 (6 bases). The CDR3 has 15 amino acids. V lost 1 base, J lost 2 bases, and 11 bases lay in between. Germline V gene data show CDR1 as SGHVS and CDR2 as FQNEAQ. The CDR3 DNA reads as TGTGCCAGCAGCTTAGGAAGTGGGAGGCAAGAGACCCAGTACTTC. This gives the protein CASSLGSGRQETQYF.

This sequence joins TRBV20-1 and TRBJ1-3; D is perhaps TRBD1 (5 bases). CDR3 length equals 15 residues. CDR1 and CDR2 from the germline V gene are DFQATT and SNEGSKA (reference sequence). Trimming pared 3 bases from V and 0 bases from J, leaving 12 bases between. The CDR3 coding sequence is TGCAGTGCTAGTCAGGACACTTACTCTGGAAACACCATATATTTT. It specifies CSASQDTYSGNTIYF.

Regarding this clonotype: A much larger clone lies a single base off, so this may be a read error. The chain has TRBV7-9 and TRBJ1-1; no definite D call. V was cut by 5 bases and J by 1 base, with 5 bases left in between. This CDR3 contains 12 residues. The germline gives CDR1 SEHNR, CDR2 FQNEAQ (reference sequence). CDR3 sequence reads: CASSKENTEAFF. The CDR3 DNA reads as TGTGCCAGCAGCAAGGAGAACACTGAAGCTTTCTTT. The full variable domain, completed using reference TRBV7-9 and TRBJ1-1, is DTGVSQNPRHKITKRGQNVTFRCDPISEHNRLYWYRQTLGQGPEFLTYFQNEAQLEKSRLLSDRFSAERPKGSFSTLEIQRTEQGDSAMYLCASSKENTEAFFGQGTRLTVV.